This T cell receptor (beta chain) was identified during a study of vaccination and CD4 T cells after COVID-19. Overall study context: Overlapping spike pools from SARS-CoV-2 and HCoV-NL63, HCoV-OC43 and HCoV-229E served as culture stimuli. Study conclusions and caveats: Convalescent patients' clones that were vaccine-specific were spike mono-reactive in 304 of 307 cases.

With the Oncomine TCR Beta short-read assay, DNA from cultured CD4+ T cells was sequenced. The source of extracted genomic DNA was cultured CD4+ T cells. TCRdb ran MiXCR on the PCR reads and lists one entry per CDR3 protein. This sample has tens of thousands of distinct CDR3 sequences, with roughly 64% found just once. The treatment was: roughly 11-day PBMC culture with coronavirus spike peptide pools or control peptides (ViraFEST assay). TCRs were sequenced by ViraFEST after antigen-specific T cells had been expanded with peptide pools. Germline V CDR1 and CDR2: MNHEY, SVGAGI. J was trimmed by 4 bases and V by 4 bases; bases with no gene match: 10. The CDR3 runs 15 residues. Details on this clonotype: Antigen unknown.

The source material was CD4+ T cells from blood, cultured in vitro. J is TRBJ2-7 and V is TRBV6-5; 7 bases map to TRBD1. This clonotype was obtained from a human donor who had recovered from COVID-19. CDR3 nucleotides: TGTGCCAGCAGTTCATCCGGGACAGCTACGTACGAGCAGTACTTC. Its translation is CASSSSGTATYEQYF.